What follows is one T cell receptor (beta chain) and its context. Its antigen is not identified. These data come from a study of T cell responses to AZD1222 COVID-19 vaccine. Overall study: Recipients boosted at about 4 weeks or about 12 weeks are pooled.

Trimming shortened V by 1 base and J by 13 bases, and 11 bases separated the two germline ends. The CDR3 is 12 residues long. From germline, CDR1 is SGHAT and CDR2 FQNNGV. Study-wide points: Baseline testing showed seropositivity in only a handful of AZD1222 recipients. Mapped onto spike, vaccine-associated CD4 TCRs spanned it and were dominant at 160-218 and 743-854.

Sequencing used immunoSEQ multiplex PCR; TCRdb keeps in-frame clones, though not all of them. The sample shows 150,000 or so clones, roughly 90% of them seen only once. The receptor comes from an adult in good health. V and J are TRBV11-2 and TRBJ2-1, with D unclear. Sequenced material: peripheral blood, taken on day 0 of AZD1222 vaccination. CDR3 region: CASSLGRLFQFF. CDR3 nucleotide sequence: TGTGCCAGCAGCTTAGGTCGACTCTTCCAGTTCTTC.